The 18 T cell receptor beta chains below come from one sample, sequenced in a study of post-analysis software for immune sequencing data. Their antigens remain unidentified. Presence of unique molecular identifiers characterized the TCR beta cDNA libraries. MiXCR was run by TCRdb on the PCR reads, yielding one entry per CDR3 protein. The sample includes approximately 460,000 distinct CDR3 sequences, roughly 45% of them seen just once. Study-level results: Controls showed lower frequencies than patients for a few TRBV segments, and TRBV5-6, TRBV5-1 and TRBV20-1 were among these.

The sequencing sample was made of blood. The receptors derive from a girl aged 5-17 years with multiple sclerosis.

This clonotype was recorded a few times. The chain employs TRBV10-3 and TRBJ2-7; 7 nucleotides match TRBD1. Germline CDR1 ENHRY, CDR2 SYGVKD. After removal of 6 bases from V and 2 bases from J, the junction contained 4 bases not matched to a gene. This CDR3 has 13 amino acids. The CDR3 nucleotides read TGTGCCATCAGAGAGGGACAGACCTACGAGCAGTACTTC. This codes for CAIREGQTYEQYF.

This chain connects TRBV20-1 to TRBJ2-7, with D possibly TRBD1 on 6 matching bases. The V gene lost 6 bases and the J gene lost 0 bases, with 15 bases spanning the gap. This CDR3 spans 14 amino acids. CDR1 and CDR2 (germline): DFQATT, SNEGSKA (reference sequence). The DNA for the CDR3 is TGCAGTGCCAGGGGACGGCCAGCCTCCTACGAGCAGTACTTC. Translation: CSARGRPASYEQYF.

This sequence joins TRBV29-1 and TRBJ1-1, with TRBD1 identical over 11 bases. This CDR3 has 16 amino acids. Per germline, CDR1 SQVTM and CDR2 ANQGSEA. After removal of 6 bases from V and 2 bases from J, the junction contained 11 bases not matched to a gene. The DNA for the CDR3 is TGCAGCGTCTCTCGGGGAGGGACAGGGGGAAACACTGAAGCTTTCTTT. Amino acid sequence: CSVSRGGTGGNTEAFF.

This clonotype turned up a few times. The rearrangement links TRBV6-4 to TRBJ2-1; 7 bases fit TRBD2. The length of the CDR3 is 13 residues. V lost 4 bases and J lost 3; bases outside the gene matches: 0. Germline assignment: CDR1 MRHNA and CDR2 SNTAGT. The CDR3 loop reads CASSAGGYNEQFF. The DNA for the CDR3 is TGTGCCAGCAGTGCGGGAGGCTACAATGAGCAGTTCTTC.

In this sample, this clonotype turned up a few times. This chain connects TRBV5-1 to TRBJ2-1, with D possibly matching TRBD2 (5 bases). The V gene's germline CDR1 is SGHRS and CDR2 YFSETQ. V was trimmed by 1 base and J by 6 bases, leaving 11 bases between them. The CDR3 consists of 14 residues. CDR3 protein: CASSLSGGFNEQFF. For the CDR3, the DNA is TGCGCCAGCAGCTTGTCGGGCGGGTTCAATGAGCAGTTCTTC.

There are a few counts of this clonotype. The rearrangement links TRBV6-2 or TRBV6-3 to TRBJ2-5, with TRBD1 as a possible D gene (5 bases). The J call may be wrong; the DNA end is better matched by TRBJ2-7. This CDR3 spans 11 amino acids. Germline CDR1 MNHEY, CDR2 SVGEGT. CDR3 in DNA: TGTGCCAGCAGCCACAGGATCGAGCAGTACTTC. Amino acid sequence: CASSHRIEQYF.

This clonotype came up many times. One junction end does not reproduce the germline sequence, and a read error may be involved. V is TRBV9 and J is TRBJ2-1; 10 bases map to TRBD2. Per germline, CDR1 SGDLS and CDR2 YYNGEE. This CDR3 spans 15 amino acids. CDR3 sequence: CASSASGSSYNEQFF. As DNA, the CDR3 is TGCGCCAGCAGTGCTAGCGGGAGCTCCTACAATGAGCAGTTCTTC.

In its sample, this clonotype was seen a few times. The genes are TRBV6-5 and TRBJ2-7; D not certain. This CDR3 has 15 residues. With 2 bases removed from V and 1 base from J, the gap between germline ends came to 12 bases. Germline loops: CDR1 MNHEY, CDR2 SVGAGI. CDR3 DNA sequence: TGTGCCAGCAGTTACGACGGATCTAATTCCTACGAGCAGTACTTC. This gives the protein CASSYDGSNSYEQYF.

The CDR3 loop reads CASSLFGVQAKNIQYF. The DNA for the CDR3 is TGTGCCAGCAGTTTATTCGGGGTCCAAGCCAAAAACATTCAGTACTTC. The V call is TRBV27, the J call TRBJ2-4; possible D gene TRBD2, 5 bases. V was trimmed by 1 base and J by 0 bases, leaving 10 bases between them. The germline CDR1 and CDR2 sequences are MNHEY and SMNVEV (reference sequence). The CDR3 has 16 amino acids.

V usage is TRBV5-1 and J usage is TRBJ2-3; the D gene is possibly TRBD2 (6 bases). Germline lookup yields CDR1 SGHRS and CDR2 YFSETQ. The V end lost 2 bases, the J end lost 2 bases, and 12 bases lay between the germline ends. CDR3 length equals 15 residues. In DNA, the CDR3 is TGCGCCAGCAGCTTTGGGGAGGCACACACAGATACGCAGTATTTT. It translates to CASSFGEAHTDTQYF.

This clonotype has only a few counts. The chain combines TRBV5-5 with TRBJ2-4, with D hard to call. In germline, CDR1 is SGHKS, CDR2 YYEKEE (reference sequence). Trimming took off 3 bases at V and 7 bases at J, with 11 bases between the two ends. This CDR3 spans 13 amino acids. CDR3 region: CASSSPTENIQYF. CDR3 DNA sequence: TGTGCCAGCAGCTCCCCGACGGAGAACATTCAGTACTTC.

The chain combines TRBV6-6 with TRBJ2-7, with TRBD2 matching over 7 bases. The CDR3 sequence is 15 residues long. Germline CDR1 and CDR2: MNHNY and SVGAGI (reference sequence). The V segment lost 8 bases and the J segment 2 bases; nucleotides outside the gene matches: 12. CDR3 sequence (DNA): TGTGCCAGCGGTAGCAGCGGGATCAAAGCCTACGAGCAGTACTTC. This encodes CASGSSGIKAYEQYF.

This clonotype was observed a few times. The V call is TRBV15, the J call TRBJ2-3; D is perhaps TRBD2 (6 bases). The CDR3 length is 16 residues. V was clipped by 2 bases and J by 1 base, with 13 bases between them. Germline V gene data show CDR1 as LNHNV and CDR2 as YYDKDF (reference sequence). The CDR3 DNA follows: TGTGCCACCAGCAGAAGAGTGGCTAGCGGCACAGATACGCAGTATTTT. This encodes CATSRRVASGTDTQYF.

In its sample, this clonotype was seen a few times. This chain uses TRBV7-2 with TRBJ2-1, with 7 positions matching TRBD2. Germline loops: CDR1 SGHTA, CDR2 FQGNSA. The trim removed 5 bases at V and 8 bases at J, leaving 15 bases unmatched. This CDR3 comprises 16 residues. The CDR3 nucleotides read TGTGCCAGCAGCCGAAGACCTGCGGGAGTCGGGGATGAGCAGTTCTTC. Translating gives CASSRRPAGVGDEQFF.

V and J are TRBV29-1 and TRBJ2-5, with D tentatively TRBD1 (5 bases). Germline CDR1 SQVTM, CDR2 ANQGSEA. The CDR3 runs to 13 residues. V was pared by 3 bases and J by 5 bases, with 13 bases between. For the CDR3, the DNA is TGCAGCGTTGAGGGAAGGGGCTCGGAGACCCAGTACTTC. This codes for CSVEGRGSETQYF. Combining the CDR3 with reference TRBV29-1 and TRBJ2-5 gives the whole variable domain SAVISQKPSRDICQRGTSLTIQCQVDSQVTMMFWYRQQPGQSLTLIATANQGSEATYESGFVIDKFPISRPNLTFSTLTVSNMSPEDSSIYLCSVEGRGSETQYFGPGTRLLVL.

The chain is built from TRBV19 and TRBJ2-1; a weak D match, TRBD2 (6 bases). Germline CDR1 LNHDA, CDR2 SQIVND (reference sequence). The CDR3 consists of 14 residues. V was shortened by 6 bases and J by 3 bases, with 12 bases between the two germline ends. In DNA, the CDR3 is TGTGCCAGTAGAGGAGCGGGCATCTACAATGAGCAGTTCTTC. It specifies CASRGAGIYNEQFF.

The gene calls are TRBV7-3 and TRBJ2-2, with TRBD2 matching 11 bases. CDR3 size: 15 residues. V shed 5 bases, J shed 5 bases, and the junction held 4 bases outside the gene matches. CDR1 and CDR2 from the germline V gene are SGHTA and FQGTGA. CDR3 protein: CASSAGLAGTGELFF. The CDR3 bases are TGTGCCAGCAGCGCAGGACTAGCGGGTACCGGGGAGCTGTTTTTT.

This clonotype has just a few counts. This chain connects TRBV20-1 to TRBJ1-2; D is perhaps TRBD1 (5 bases). Between the trimmed V and J ends, which lost 1 base and 3 bases, there was a span of 9 bases. CDR1 and CDR2 from the germline V gene are DFQATT and SNEGSKA (reference sequence). The CDR3 length is 13 residues. The CDR3, as DNA: TGCAGTGCTAGAGCCCTAGGGGACTATGGCTACACCTTC. Protein product: CSARALGDYGYTF.